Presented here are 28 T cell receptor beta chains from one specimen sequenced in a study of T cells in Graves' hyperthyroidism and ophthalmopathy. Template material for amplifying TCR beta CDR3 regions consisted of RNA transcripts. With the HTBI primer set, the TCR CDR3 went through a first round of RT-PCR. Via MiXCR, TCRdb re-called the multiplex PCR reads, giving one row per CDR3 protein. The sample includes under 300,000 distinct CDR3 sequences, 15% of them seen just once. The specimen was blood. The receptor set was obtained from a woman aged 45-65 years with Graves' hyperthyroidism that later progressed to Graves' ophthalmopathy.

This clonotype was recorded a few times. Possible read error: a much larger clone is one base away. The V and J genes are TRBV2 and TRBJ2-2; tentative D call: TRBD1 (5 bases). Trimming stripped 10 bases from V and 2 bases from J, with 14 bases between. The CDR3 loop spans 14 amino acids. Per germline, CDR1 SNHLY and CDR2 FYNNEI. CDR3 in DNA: TGTGCCACCTCGACAGATTGCAACACCGGGGAGCTGTTTTTT. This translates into CATSTDCNTGELFF.

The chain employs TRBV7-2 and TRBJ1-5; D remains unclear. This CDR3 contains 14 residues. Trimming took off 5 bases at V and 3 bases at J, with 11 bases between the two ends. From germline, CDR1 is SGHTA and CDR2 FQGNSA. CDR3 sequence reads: CASSPTESNQPQHF. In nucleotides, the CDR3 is TGTGCCAGCAGCCCTACAGAGTCCAATCAGCCCCAGCATTTT.

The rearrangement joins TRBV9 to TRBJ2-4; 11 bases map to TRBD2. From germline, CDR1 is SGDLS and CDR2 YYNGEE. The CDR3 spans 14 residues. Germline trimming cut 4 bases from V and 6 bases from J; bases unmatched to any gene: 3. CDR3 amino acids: CASSIGTSGNIQYF. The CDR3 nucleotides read TGTGCCAGCAGCATCGGGACTAGCGGAAACATTCAGTACTTC.

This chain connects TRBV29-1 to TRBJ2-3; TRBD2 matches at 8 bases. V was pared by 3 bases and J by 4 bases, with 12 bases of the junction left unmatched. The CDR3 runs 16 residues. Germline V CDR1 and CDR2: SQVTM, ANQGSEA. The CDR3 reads CSVDPSSGRGSDTQYF. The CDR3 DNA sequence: TGCAGCGTTGACCCCTCGAGCGGGAGAGGTTCAGATACGCAGTATTTT.

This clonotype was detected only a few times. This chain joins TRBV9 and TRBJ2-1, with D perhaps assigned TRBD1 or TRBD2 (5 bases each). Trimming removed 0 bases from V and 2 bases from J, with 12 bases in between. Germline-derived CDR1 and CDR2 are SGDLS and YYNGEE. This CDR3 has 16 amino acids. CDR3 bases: TGTGCCAGCAGCGTAGAGGGACGGGCTGCCTACAATGAGCAGTTCTTC. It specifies CASSVEGRAAYNEQFF.

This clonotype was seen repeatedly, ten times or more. The chain's CDR3 is CSAREPGQGHEQYF. The CDR3 DNA sequence: TGCAGTGCTAGAGAGCCGGGACAGGGCCACGAGCAGTACTTC. The rearrangement uses TRBV20-1 and TRBJ2-7; 9 bases map to TRBD1. Trimming at V came to 0 bases and at J to 5 bases, leaving 5 bases not matched to a gene. The CDR3 covers 14 residues. Germline-derived CDR1 and CDR2 are DFQATT and SNEGSKA (reference sequence).

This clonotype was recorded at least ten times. The CDR3 loop reads CASSQDTSGTDTQYF. The CDR3 DNA reads TGCGCCAGCAGCCAAGACACTAGCGGAACAGATACGCAGTATTTT. The chain couples TRBV4-1 to TRBJ2-3; 8 positions match TRBD2. The CDR3 consists of 15 residues. Germline loops: CDR1 MGHRA, CDR2 YSYEKL. Losses at the gene ends were 0 bases for V and 3 bases for J; bases not matched to a gene: 2.

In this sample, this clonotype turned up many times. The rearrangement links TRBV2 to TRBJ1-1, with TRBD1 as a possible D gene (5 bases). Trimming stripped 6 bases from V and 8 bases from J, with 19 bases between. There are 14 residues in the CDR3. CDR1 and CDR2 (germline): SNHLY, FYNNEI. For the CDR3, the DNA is TGTGCCAGCAGCGCTATGAGCCTCCAGGGAGAAGCTTTCTTT. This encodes CASSAMSLQGEAFF.

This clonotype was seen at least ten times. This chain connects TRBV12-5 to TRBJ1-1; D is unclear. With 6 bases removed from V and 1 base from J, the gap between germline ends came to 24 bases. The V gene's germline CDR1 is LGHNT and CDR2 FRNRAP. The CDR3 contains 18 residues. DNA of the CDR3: TGTGCTAGTGGCCCAGCCATCCCGGGAGAGCCTGGGAACACTGAAGCTTTCTTT. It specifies CASGPAIPGEPGNTEAFF.

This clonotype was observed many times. CDR3 nucleotides: TGCAGTGCTAAAGTAGCGGGAGCGCAGTACACCGGGGAGCTGTTTTTT. Amino acid sequence: CSAKVAGAQYTGELFF. The V call is TRBV20-1, the J call TRBJ2-2, with 9 bases that match TRBD2. CDR1 and CDR2 (germline): DFQATT, SNEGSKA (reference sequence). V dropped 4 bases and J dropped 3; count of bases not matched to a gene: 9. The CDR3 totals 16 residues.

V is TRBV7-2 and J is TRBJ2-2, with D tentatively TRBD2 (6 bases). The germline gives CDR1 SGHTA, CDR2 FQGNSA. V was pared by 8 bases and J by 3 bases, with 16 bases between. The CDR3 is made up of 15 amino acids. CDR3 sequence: CASGPGDSHTGELFF. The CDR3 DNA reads TGTGCCAGCGGCCCCGGGGACTCACACACCGGGGAGCTGTTTTTT.

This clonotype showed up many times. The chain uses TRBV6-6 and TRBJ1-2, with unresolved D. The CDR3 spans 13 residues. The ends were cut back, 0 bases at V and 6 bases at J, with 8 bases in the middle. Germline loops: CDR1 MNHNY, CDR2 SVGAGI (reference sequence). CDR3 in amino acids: CASSYSISDGYTF. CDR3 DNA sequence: TGTGCCAGCAGTTACTCGATCTCGGATGGCTACACCTTC.

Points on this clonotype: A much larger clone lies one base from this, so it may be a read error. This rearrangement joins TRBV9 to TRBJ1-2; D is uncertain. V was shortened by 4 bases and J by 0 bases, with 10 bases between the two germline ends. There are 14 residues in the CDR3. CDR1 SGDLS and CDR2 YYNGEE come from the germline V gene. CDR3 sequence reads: CASSSSGPNYGYTF. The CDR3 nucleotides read TGTGCCAGCAGCTCCTCGGGCCCTAACTATGGCTACACCTTC.

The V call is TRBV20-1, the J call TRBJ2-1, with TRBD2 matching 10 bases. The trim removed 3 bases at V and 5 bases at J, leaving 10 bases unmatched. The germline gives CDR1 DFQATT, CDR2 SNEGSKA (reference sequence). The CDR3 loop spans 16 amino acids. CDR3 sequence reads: CSASPLGAGGNNEQFF. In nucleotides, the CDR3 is TGCAGTGCTAGCCCTCTAGGAGCGGGAGGGAACAATGAGCAGTTCTTC.

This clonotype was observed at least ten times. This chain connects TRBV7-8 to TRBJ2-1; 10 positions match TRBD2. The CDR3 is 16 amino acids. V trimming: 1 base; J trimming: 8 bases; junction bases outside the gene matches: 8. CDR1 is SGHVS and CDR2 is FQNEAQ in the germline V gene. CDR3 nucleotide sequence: TGTGCCAGCAGCTTAGAAAGCGGGAGGGCGACCGATGAGCAGTTCTTC. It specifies CASSLESGRATDEQFF.

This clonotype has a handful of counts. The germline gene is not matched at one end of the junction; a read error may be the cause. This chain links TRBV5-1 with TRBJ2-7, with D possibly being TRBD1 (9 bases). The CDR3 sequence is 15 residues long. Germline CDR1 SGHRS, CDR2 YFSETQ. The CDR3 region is CASIGGGQGSDEQYF. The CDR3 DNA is TGCGCCAGCATCGGGGGGGGACAGGGCTCCGACGAGCAGTACTTC.

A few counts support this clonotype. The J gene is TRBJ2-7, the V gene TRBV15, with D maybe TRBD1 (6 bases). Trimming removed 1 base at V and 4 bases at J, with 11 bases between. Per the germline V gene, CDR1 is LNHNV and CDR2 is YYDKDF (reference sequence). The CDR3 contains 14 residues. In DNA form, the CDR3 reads TGTGCCACCAGCAGAGCGGTACAGGGTTACGAGCAGTACTTC. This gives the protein CATSRAVQGYEQYF.

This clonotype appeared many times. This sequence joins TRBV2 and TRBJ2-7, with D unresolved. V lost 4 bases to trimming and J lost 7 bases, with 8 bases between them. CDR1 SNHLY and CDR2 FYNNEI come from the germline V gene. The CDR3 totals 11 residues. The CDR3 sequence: CASSGQTEQYF. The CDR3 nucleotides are TGTGCCAGCAGTGGACAAACTGAGCAGTACTTC. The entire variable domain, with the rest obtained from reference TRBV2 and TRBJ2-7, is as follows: EPEVTQTPSHQVTQMGQEVILRCVPISNHLYFYWYRQILGQKVEFLVSFYNNEISEKSEIFDDQFSVERPDGSNFTLKIRSTKLEDSAMYFCASSGQTEQYFGPGTRLTVT.

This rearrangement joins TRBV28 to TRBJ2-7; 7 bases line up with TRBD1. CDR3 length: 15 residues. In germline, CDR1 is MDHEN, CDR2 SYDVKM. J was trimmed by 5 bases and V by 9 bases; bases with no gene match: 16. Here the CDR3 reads CASCGGMTQGDEQYF. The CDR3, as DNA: TGTGCCAGTTGCGGCGGCATGACCCAGGGGGACGAGCAGTACTTC. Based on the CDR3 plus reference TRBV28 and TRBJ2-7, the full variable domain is DVKVTQSSRYLVKRTGEKVFLECVQDMDHENMFWYRQDPGLGLRLIYFSYDVKMKEKGDIPEGYSVSREKKERFSLILESASTNQTSMYLCASCGGMTQGDEQYFGPGTRLTVT.

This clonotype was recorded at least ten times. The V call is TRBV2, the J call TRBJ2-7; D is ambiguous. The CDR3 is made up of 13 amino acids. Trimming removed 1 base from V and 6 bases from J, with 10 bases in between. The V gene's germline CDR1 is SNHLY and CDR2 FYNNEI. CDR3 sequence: CASSEGNRSEQYF. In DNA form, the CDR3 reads TGTGCCAGCAGTGAAGGCAACCGCAGCGAGCAGTACTTC.

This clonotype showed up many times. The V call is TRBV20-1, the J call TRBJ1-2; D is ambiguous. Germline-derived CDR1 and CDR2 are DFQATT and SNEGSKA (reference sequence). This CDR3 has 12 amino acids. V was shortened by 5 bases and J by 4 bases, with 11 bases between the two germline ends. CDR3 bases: TGCAGTGCTCCTGATCTTATCTATGGCTACACCTTC. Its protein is CSAPDLIYGYTF.

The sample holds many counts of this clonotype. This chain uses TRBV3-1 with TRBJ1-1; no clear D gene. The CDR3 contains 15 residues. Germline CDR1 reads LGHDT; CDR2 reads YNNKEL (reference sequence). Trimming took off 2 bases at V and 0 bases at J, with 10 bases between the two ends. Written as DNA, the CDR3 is TGTGCCAGCAGCCAACCGGCAGCTATGAACACTGAAGCTTTCTTT. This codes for CASSQPAAMNTEAFF.

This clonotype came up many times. DNA of the CDR3: TGTGCCAGCTCACCCGCAGGAGGGCACGAGCAGTACTTC. Amino acids: CASSPAGGHEQYF. This chain uses TRBV18 with TRBJ2-7; D possibly corresponds to TRBD2 (6 bases). The CDR3 extends over 13 amino acids. V shed 3 bases and J shed 5 bases, with 11 bases lying between them. Germline V gives CDR1 KGHSH, CDR2 LQKENI.

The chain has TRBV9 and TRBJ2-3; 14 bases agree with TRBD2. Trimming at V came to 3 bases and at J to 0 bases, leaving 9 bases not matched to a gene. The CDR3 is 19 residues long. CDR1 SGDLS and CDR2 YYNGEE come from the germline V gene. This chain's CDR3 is CASSETRGLAGASTDTQYF. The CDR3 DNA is TGTGCCAGCAGCGAGACCAGGGGACTAGCGGGAGCCAGCACAGATACGCAGTATTTT.

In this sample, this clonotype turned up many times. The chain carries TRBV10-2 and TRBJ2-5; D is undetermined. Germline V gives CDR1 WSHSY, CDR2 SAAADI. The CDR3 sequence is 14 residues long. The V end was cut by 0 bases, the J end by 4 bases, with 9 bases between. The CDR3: CASSESLLRETQYF. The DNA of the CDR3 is TGCGCCAGCAGTGAGTCGTTGCTGAGAGAGACCCAGTACTTC.

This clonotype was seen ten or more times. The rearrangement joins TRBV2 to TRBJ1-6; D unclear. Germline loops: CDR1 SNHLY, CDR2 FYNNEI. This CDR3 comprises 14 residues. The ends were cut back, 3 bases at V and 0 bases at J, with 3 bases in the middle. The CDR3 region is CASSESSYNSPLHF. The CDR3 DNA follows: TGTGCCAGCAGTGAGAGCTCCTATAATTCACCCCTCCACTTT.

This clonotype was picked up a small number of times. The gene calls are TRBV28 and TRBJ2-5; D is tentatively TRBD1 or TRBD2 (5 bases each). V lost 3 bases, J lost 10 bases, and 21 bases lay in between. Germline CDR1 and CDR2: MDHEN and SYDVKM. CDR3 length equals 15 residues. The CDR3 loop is CASSLFGVARGDQYF. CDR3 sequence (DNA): TGTGCCAGCAGTTTGTTTGGCGTGGCGAGAGGGGACCAGTACTTC.

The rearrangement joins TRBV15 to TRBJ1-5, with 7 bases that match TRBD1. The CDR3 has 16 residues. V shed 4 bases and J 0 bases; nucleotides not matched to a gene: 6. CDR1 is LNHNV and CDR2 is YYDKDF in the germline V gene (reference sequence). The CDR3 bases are TGTGCCACCAGCACCAGGGACAGTCATAGCAATCAGCCCCAGCATTTT. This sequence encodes CATSTRDSHSNQPQHF.